This TCR beta chain was sequenced in a study of blood T cells in healthy people across ages. A second roughly 7 to 11 cycle PCR used barcoded and J-beta primers. The template-switch adaptor was a 5' adaptor with 12 random nucleotides. It tagged each cDNA molecule. Each CDR3 protein is one row after TCRdb ran MiXCR on the 5' RACE reads. The sample shows some 1.5 million distinct CDR3 sequences, over 25% of them seen only once. As concerns this clonotype: As yet, its antigen is unknown.

Germline loops: CDR1 LNHNV, CDR2 YYDKDF (reference sequence). The CDR3 is 18 amino acids. V trimming: 3 bases; J trimming: 2 bases; junction bases outside the gene matches: 12. Study-level results: Calculation of diversity from one million T cells yielded estimates considered to be underestimates.

The rearrangement links TRBV15 to TRBJ1-5, with TRBD1 matching over 8 bases. Material for sequencing was blood. This receptor was taken from a woman under 40 in good health. The DNA of the CDR3 is TGTGCCACCAGCAGGCTTCCACAGGGGACAGGACGCAATCAGCCCCAGCATTTT. It yields the protein CATSRLPQGTGRNQPQHF.